The rows below give T cell receptor beta chains drawn from one sample of a study of spatial heterogeneity in lung cancer. Via MiXCR, TCRdb re-called the 5' RACE reads, giving one row per CDR3 protein. The sample lists tens of thousands of distinct CDR3 sequences, approximately 13% occurring once. The sequences come from PBMCs, collected at surgery. The receptors originated from a male donor with early-stage non-small cell lung cancer. The CDR3 runs from the conserved cysteine through the conserved F or W. The order of the fields is V gene, D gene, J gene, clone size, CDR3 DNA, CDR3 protein. D genes are given only for firm matches. The size entry is marked missing in some rows and otherwise reads once, few, many or a size class.

TRBV6-1	-	TRBJ2-5	many	TGTGCCAGCAGTCCCACAGTATCACAAGAGACCCAGTACTTC	CASSPTVSQETQYF
TRBV11-2	TRBD2	TRBJ2-3	few	TGTGCCAGCGCCCCCCTGCTAGCGGGGGCGACCACAGATACGCAGTATTTT	CASAPLLAGATTDTQYF
TRBV7-7	-	TRBJ2-5	few	TGTGCTAGCAGCCCAACGGGACTCGCCCAAGAGACCCAGTACTTC	CASSPTGLAQETQYF
TRBV12-3/TRBV12-4	TRBD1	TRBJ1-1	-	TGTGCCAGCAGTCGGGACAGGGAAGGAAGGACTGAAGCTTTCTTT	CASSRDREGRTEAFF
TRBV27	-	TRBJ1-5	-	TGTGCCAGCAGCCCGGACGGCTATCAGCCCCAGCATTTT	CASSPDGYQPQHF
TRBV7-2	-	TRBJ1-5	few	TGTGCCAGCAGCTACGCAACGGATCAGCCCCAGCATTTT	CASSYATDQPQHF
TRBV2	-	TRBJ2-3	-	TGTGCCAGCAGTGAGTTGAGACCAGCAGCAGATACGCAGTATTTT	CASSELRPAADTQYF
TRBV5-1	-	TRBJ2-7	many	TGCGCCAGCAGCTTGCAGGAAGGCGAGCAGTACTTC	CASSLQEGEQYF
TRBV5-5	-	TRBJ2-5	-	TGTGCCAGCAGCATCCGGGCACAGGAGACCCAGTACTTC	CASSIRAQETQYF
TRBV9	-	TRBJ2-3	few	TGTGCCAGCAGCGTAGGGGTCACAGATACGCAGTATTTT	CASSVGVTDTQYF
TRBV6-5	-	TRBJ2-5	many	TGTGCCACCAATAAAAAAGAGACCCAGTACTTC	CATNKKETQYF
TRBV29-1	TRBD2	TRBJ2-1	-	TGCAGCATGGGACTAGCGGGAGCCGGTGAGCAGTTCTTC	CSMGLAGAGEQFF
TRBV3-1	TRBD1	TRBJ2-7	few	TGTGCCAGCAGCCAGCCGACAGGGCTTCTCGAGCAGTACTTC	CASSQPTGLLEQYF
TRBV7-6	-	TRBJ1-2	few	TGTGCCAGCAGCTCCCTTGAGAGCGCCACCGGCGGCTATGGCTACACCTTC	CASSSLESATGGYGYTF
TRBV7-9	-	TRBJ2-7	many	TGTGCCAGCAGCTCTCGCTGGGGGCGCGGAGAGCAGTACTTC	CASSSRWGRGEQYF
TRBV7-9	-	TRBJ1-2	-	TGTGCCAGCAGCTCCGGACAGCTGATCAATGGCTACACCTTC	CASSSGQLINGYTF
TRBV11-1	-	TRBJ2-2	medium-sized	TGTGCCAGCAGCCCCGAGGATGAGCGGAACACCGGGGAGCTGTTTTTT	CASSPEDERNTGELFF
TRBV24-1	-	TRBJ2-7	many	TGTGCCACCAGTGATCTCTACTTC	CATSDLYF
TRBV5-1	-	TRBJ1-1	many	TGCGCCAGCAGCCAGACATTCGGGGCGTCCGGCGGGAAAGCTTTCTTT	CASSQTFGASGGKAFF
TRBV7-8	TRBD2	TRBJ2-7	-	TGTGCCAGCAGCTTCACAGGAACGGGGGGCGAGCAGTACTTC	CASSFTGTGGEQYF
TRBV7-8	-	TRBJ2-7	many	TGTGCCAGCAGCTTAGAAGGGACCCCTTCCTACGAGCAGTACTTC	CASSLEGTPSYEQYF
TRBV7-6	-	TRBJ2-1	many	TGTGCCAGCAGCCCCAGTCGAACCCCCTACAATGAGCAGTTCTTC	CASSPSRTPYNEQFF
TRBV4-3	-	TRBJ2-3	many	TGCGCCAGCAGCCAAGAAGGAAATTATGGGACGATTCTTTCGACTGGCACGCAGTATTTT	CASSQEGNYGTILSTGTQYF
TRBV2	TRBD1	TRBJ2-2	-	TGTGCCAGCAGTCAACAGGGGGACACCGGGGAGCTGTTTTTT	CASSQQGDTGELFF
TRBV7-7	TRBD1	TRBJ2-2	-	TGTGCTAGCAGCCCACTGGGACAGGGGACTAACACCGGGGAGCTGTTTTTT	CASSPLGQGTNTGELFF
TRBV20-1	TRBD2	TRBJ2-3	-	TGCAGTGCTAGGCGGTCGACTAGCGGGGGAGCTCCAGATACGCAGTATTTT	CSARRSTSGGAPDTQYF
TRBV13	-	TRBJ2-5	-	TGTGCCAGCAGCTTTAGTCAAGAGACCCAGTACTTC	CASSFSQETQYF
TRBV7-9	-	TRBJ2-5	many	TGTGCCAGCAGCCCCAGGGGCGCGGAGACCCAGTACTTC	CASSPRGAETQYF
TRBV7-8	TRBD2	TRBJ2-7	-	TGTGCCAGCAGCATACTCGGGGGGAGCGGCTCCTACGAGCAGTACTTC	CASSILGGSGSYEQYF
TRBV6-5	TRBD1	TRBJ1-6	many	TGTGCCAGCTTACGAGGACAGGGGTATGGGCCCCTCCACTTT	CASLRGQGYGPLHF
TRBV10-3	-	TRBJ2-4	many	TGTGCCATCGGCTCCAGGCCAGATATCCAGTACTTC	CAIGSRPDIQYF
TRBV29-1	-	TRBJ1-1	many	TGCAGCGTTGACTCAGGCCGGGATGAAGCTTTCTTT	CSVDSGRDEAFF
TRBV29-1	-	TRBJ1-5	many	TGCAGCGTCAATATGGGAAGTGGCAATCAGCCCCAGCATTTT	CSVNMGSGNQPQHF
TRBV5-1	-	TRBJ2-3	once	TGCGCCAGCAGCTTCTACAGGGAAAGCACAGATACGCAGTATTTT	CASSFYRESTDTQYF
TRBV3-1	TRBD2	TRBJ2-2	-	TGTGCCAGCAGCCTCCGGGAGGGCACCGGGGAGCTGTTTTTT	CASSLREGTGELFF
TRBV11-3	-	TRBJ2-1	many	TGTGCCAGCAGCTTAGAGGCCGAAAATGAGCAGTTCTTC	CASSLEAENEQFF
TRBV5-1	TRBD1	TRBJ1-1	many	TGCGCCAGCAGCTGGGACAGACTGAACACTGAAGCTTTCTTT	CASSWDRLNTEAFF
TRBV18	TRBD2	TRBJ2-3	few	TGTGCCAGCTCACTCGGGACTAGCGGGATAGGCACAGATACGCAGTATTTT	CASSLGTSGIGTDTQYF
TRBV12-3/TRBV12-4	TRBD1	TRBJ2-6	many	TGTGCCAGCAGTCCGACAGGGGCTGGGGCCAACGTCCTGACTTTC	CASSPTGAGANVLTF
TRBV13	TRBD2	TRBJ2-3	many	TGTGCCAGCAGCTTAGTTCTTGCGGGGGTCACAGATACGCAGTATTTT	CASSLVLAGVTDTQYF
TRBV6-1	-	TRBJ2-2	-	TGTGCCAGCAGCCAGGGACAAAGCACCGGGGAGCTGTTTTTT	CASSQGQSTGELFF
TRBV2	-	TRBJ2-2	few	TGTGCCAGCAGTATGATGCAAAACACCGGGGAGCTGTTTTTT	CASSMMQNTGELFF
TRBV4-2	-	TRBJ2-3	many	TGTGCCAGCAGCCAAGTCCGGGGGCAAGATACGCAGTATTTT	CASSQVRGQDTQYF
TRBV24-1	-	TRBJ1-5	-	TGTGCCACCAGGATGGCCTCAGGGGAGGGCAATCAGCCCCAGCATTTT	CATRMASGEGNQPQHF
TRBV7-9	-	TRBJ1-4	once	TGTGCCAGCAGCCCATCTCGGGCAACCATTGAAAAACTGTTTTTT	CASSPSRATIEKLFF
TRBV3-1	-	TRBJ2-7	-	TGTGCCAGCAGCCAAGATGTTGGTGCCTCCTACGAGCAGTACTTC	CASSQDVGASYEQYF
TRBV18	-	TRBJ2-1	-	TGTGCCAGCTCACTATCGACTGGGACGCTTACTCGTGAGCAGTTCTTC	CASSLSTGTLTREQFF
TRBV5-1	-	TRBJ2-5	-	TGCGCCAGCAGCTTGGTGTCCGGACAGCAAGAGACCCAGTACTTC	CASSLVSGQQETQYF
TRBV12-3/TRBV12-4	-	TRBJ2-3	-	TGTGCCAGCAGCCCGATCAGGGGTACCCGCACAGATACGCAGTATTTT	CASSPIRGTRTDTQYF
TRBV2	-	TRBJ2-7	few	TGTGCCAGCAGTGAACAACGGGAATCCGCCGAGCAGTACTTC	CASSEQRESAEQYF
TRBV3-1	-	TRBJ2-2	many	TGTGCCAGCAGCCAAGATTCTGTTGCTTCCGGGGAGCTGTTTTTT	CASSQDSVASGELFF
TRBV7-3	TRBD2	TRBJ2-7	few	TGTGCCAGCAGCTTAATGGCCCTAGCGGGCGGTACCTACGAGCAGTACTTC	CASSLMALAGGTYEQYF
TRBV6-5	-	TRBJ1-1	-	TGTGCCAGCAGTTACTCTACAGAGGAACACACTGAAGCTTTCTTT	CASSYSTEEHTEAFF
TRBV2	TRBD1	TRBJ2-1	many	TGTGCCAGCATTCTGGACAGGGGGGATGAGCAGTTCTTC	CASILDRGDEQFF
TRBV10-3	TRBD1	TRBJ2-7	many	TGTGCCATCAGTGGGACAGGGACCTACGAGCAGTACTTC	CAISGTGTYEQYF